The subject of this entry is one T cell receptor beta chain. As yet, its antigen is unknown. The data belong to a study of vaccination effects on CD4 cells after COVID-19. Germline CDR1 and CDR2: SGHKS and YYEKEE (reference sequence). The V segment lost 0 bases and the J segment 3 bases; nucleotides outside the gene matches: 1. The CDR3 is made up of 14 amino acids. Findings of the study overall: Only 1 of 255 vaccine-induced clones from healthy vaccinees cross-reacted with common cold coronaviruses. Late post-vaccination samples showed marked contraction of infection- and vaccine-induced clones.

Viral peptide pools were used in the ViraFEST assay to expand antigen-specific CD4+ T cells, and sequencing came afterward. The authors isolated CD4+ T cells after around 11 days of culture. No vaccinee had earlier SARS-CoV-2 infection, and nucleocapsid antibodies were negative. Every well housed around 2.1 million PBMC, which grew in culture alongside around 9.9 IU/ml IL-2 and 10 ug/ml peptides. On day 3 and again on day 7, half the medium was replaced with IL-2 medium. TCRdb's table, derived via immunoSEQ multiplex PCR, lists solely in-frame clones and lacks some. Among 65,000 to 85,000 clones, 75% to 85% were seen once, and the ten largest hold 10% to 15%.

The chain combines TRBV5-5 with TRBJ2-3; 7 positions agree with TRBD1. The clonotype was recovered from a human donor who received a COVID-19 vaccine. Sequencing used CD4+ T cells from PBMCs cultured with SARS-CoV-2 spike peptides, obtained before COVID-19 vaccination. In DNA form, the CDR3 reads TGTGCCAGCAGCTTGGACAGGGGAACAGATACGCAGTATTTT. It encodes CASSLDRGTDTQYF. Full variable domain (remainder filled in from reference TRBV5-5 and TRBJ2-3): DAGVTQSPTHLIKTRGQQVTLRCSPISGHKSVSWYQQVLGQGPQFIFQYYEKEERGRGNFPDRFSARQFPNYSSELNVNALLLGDSALYLCASSLDRGTDTQYFGPGTRLTVL.